This T cell receptor beta chain was obtained from a study of CD8 T cells in ankylosing spondylitis. The V end was cut by 7 bases, the J end by 2 bases, with 8 bases between. From germline, CDR1 is MNHEY and CDR2 SVGAGI. This CDR3 contains 12 residues. MiXCR, run by TCRdb on the 5' RACE reads, gives a single entry per CDR3 protein. The data show about 280,000 distinct CDR3 sequences, with 20% seen just once and 7.5% to 9.5% held by the top ten. This chain joins TRBV6-5 and TRBJ1-2; no firm D call. The receptor comes from a male donor with ankylosing spondylitis or in good health (not recorded which). The sample was blood, either unsorted or a sorted T cell fraction (not recorded which). CDR3 sequence reads: CASTPGNYGYTF. The CDR3 region has the DNA TGTGCCAGCACCCCAGGCAACTATGGCTACACCTTC.